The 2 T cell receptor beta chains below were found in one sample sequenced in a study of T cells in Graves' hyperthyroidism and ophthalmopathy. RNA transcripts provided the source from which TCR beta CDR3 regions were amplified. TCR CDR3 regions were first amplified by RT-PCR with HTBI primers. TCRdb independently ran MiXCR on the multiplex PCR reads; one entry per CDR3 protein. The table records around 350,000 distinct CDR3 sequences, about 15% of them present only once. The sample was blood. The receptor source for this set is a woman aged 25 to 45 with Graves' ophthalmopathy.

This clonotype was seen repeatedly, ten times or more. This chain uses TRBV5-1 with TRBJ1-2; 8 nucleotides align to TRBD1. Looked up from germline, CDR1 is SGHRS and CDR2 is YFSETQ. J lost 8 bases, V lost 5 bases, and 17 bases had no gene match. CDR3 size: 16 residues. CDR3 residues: CASRLVGGRGLGGYTF. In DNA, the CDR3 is TGCGCCAGCAGACTGGTGGGCGGCAGGGGGCTCGGAGGCTACACCTTC.

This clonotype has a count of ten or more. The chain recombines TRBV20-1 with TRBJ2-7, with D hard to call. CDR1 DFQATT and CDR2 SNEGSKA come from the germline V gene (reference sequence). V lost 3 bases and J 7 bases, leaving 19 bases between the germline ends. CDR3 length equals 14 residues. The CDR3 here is CSARRDRLLEEQYF. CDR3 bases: TGCAGTGCTAGGCGCGACCGCCTCCTAGAAGAGCAGTACTTC.